The next 5 T cell receptor beta chains were all read from a single sample in a study of blood T cell repertoires in COVID-19. This table comes from immunoSEQ multiplex PCR, and its TCRdb copy is limited to in-frame clones, with some not included. Found here are 270,000 or so clones, more than 65% of them singletons; the top ten hold 3.4%. The source material was PBMCs or T cells enriched from blood (not recorded which). These receptors were taken from a man aged 45-65 years who had recovered from COVID-19.

J is TRBJ1-4 and V is TRBV14; D might be TRBD1 (5 bases). V lost 3 bases to trimming and J lost 6 bases, with 11 bases between them. The CDR3 length is 14 residues. Germline assignment: CDR1 SGHDN and CDR2 FVKESK. The CDR3 region is CASSHWGADEKLFF. In DNA, the CDR3 is TGTGCCAGCAGCCACTGGGGCGCAGATGAAAAACTGTTTTTT.

This clone was counted once. The chain employs TRBV7-8 and TRBJ2-3; TRBD2 matches 15 bases. The CDR3 has 17 residues. CDR1 and CDR2 (germline): SGHVS, FQNEAQ. Losses at the gene ends were 5 bases for V and 5 bases for J; bases not matched to a gene: 8. CDR3 loop: CASSLRTSGGALDTQYF. The CDR3 bases are TGTGCCAGCAGCCTACGGACTAGCGGGGGGGCACTAGATACGCAGTATTTT.

This clone was seen only once. CDR3 in DNA: TGCGCCAGCAGCCAAGATCGGTATAGCTACGAGCAGTACTTC. This encodes CASSQDRYSYEQYF. The chain links TRBV4-3 to TRBJ2-7; no definite D call. Germline V gives CDR1 LGHNA, CDR2 YSLEER. Trimming left V 0 bases short and J 3 bases short, with 9 bases between. This CDR3 region has 14 residues.

The chain has TRBV7-8 and TRBJ1-4, with no clear D. In germline, CDR1 is SGHVS, CDR2 FQNEAQ. The germline V and J ends were trimmed by 7 bases and 4 bases, with 16 bases remaining between them. The CDR3 sequence is 15 residues long. The CDR3 nucleotides read TGTGCCAGCACCCCCACGCAGCGGAGTAATGAAAAACTGTTTTTT. Translating gives CASTPTQRSNEKLFF.

The chain links TRBV11-2 to TRBJ1-4; D remains ambiguous. The germline V gene has CDR1 SGHAT and CDR2 FQNNGV. The ends were cut back, 1 base at V and 6 bases at J, with 6 bases in the middle. The length of the CDR3 is 13 residues. This CDR3 is CASSLGEDEKLFF. The CDR3 DNA sequence: TGTGCCAGCAGCTTAGGAGAGGATGAAAAACTGTTTTTT.